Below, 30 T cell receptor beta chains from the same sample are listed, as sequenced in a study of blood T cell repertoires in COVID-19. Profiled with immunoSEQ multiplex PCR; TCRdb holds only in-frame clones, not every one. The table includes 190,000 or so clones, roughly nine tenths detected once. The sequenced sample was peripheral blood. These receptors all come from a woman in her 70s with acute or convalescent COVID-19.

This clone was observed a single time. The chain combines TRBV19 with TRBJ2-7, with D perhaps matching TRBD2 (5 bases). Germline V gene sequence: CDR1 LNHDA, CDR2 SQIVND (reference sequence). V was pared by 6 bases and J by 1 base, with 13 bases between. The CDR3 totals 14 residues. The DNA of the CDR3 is TGTGCCAGTAGAACGCGGGCCCCTTCCTACGAGCAGTACTTC. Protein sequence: CASRTRAPSYEQYF.

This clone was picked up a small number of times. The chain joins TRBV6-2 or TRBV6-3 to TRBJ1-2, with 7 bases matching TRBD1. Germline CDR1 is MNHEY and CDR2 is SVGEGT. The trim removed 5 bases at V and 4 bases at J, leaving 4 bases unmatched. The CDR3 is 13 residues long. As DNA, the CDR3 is TGTGCCAGCAGTACGACAGGGTTCTATGGCTACACCTTC. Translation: CASSTTGFYGYTF.

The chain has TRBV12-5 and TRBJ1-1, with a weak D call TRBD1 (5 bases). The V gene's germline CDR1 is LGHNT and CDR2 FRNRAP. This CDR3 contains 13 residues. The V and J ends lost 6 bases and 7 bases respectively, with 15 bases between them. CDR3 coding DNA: TGTGCTAGTGGACCGAGGACAAAGGGTGAAGCTTTCTTT. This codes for CASGPRTKGEAFF.

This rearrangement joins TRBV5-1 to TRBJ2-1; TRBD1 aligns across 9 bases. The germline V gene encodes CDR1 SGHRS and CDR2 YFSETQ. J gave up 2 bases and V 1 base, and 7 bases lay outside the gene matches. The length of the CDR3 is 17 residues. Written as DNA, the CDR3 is TGCGCCAGCAGCTTGTTAGTGGGGACAGGGACCTACAATGAGCAGTTCTTC. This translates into CASSLLVGTGTYNEQFF.

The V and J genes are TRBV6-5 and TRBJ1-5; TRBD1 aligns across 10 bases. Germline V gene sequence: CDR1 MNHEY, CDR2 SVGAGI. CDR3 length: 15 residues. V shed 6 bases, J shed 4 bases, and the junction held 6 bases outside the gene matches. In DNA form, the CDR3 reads TGTGCCAGCAGCCTCCGGGACAGGGGAAATCAGCCCCAGCATTTT. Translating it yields CASSLRDRGNQPQHF.

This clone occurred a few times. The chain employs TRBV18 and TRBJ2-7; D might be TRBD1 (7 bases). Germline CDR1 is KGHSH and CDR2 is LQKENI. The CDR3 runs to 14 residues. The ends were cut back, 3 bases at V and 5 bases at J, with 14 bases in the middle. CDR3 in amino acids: CASSPRLDRDEQYF. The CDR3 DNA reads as TGTGCCAGCTCACCGAGACTAGACAGGGACGAGCAGTACTTC.

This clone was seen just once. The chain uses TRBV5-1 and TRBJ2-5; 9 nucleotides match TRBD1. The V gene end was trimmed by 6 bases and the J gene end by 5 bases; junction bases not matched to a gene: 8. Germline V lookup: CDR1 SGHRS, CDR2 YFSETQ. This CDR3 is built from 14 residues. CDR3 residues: CASTLGQGMETQYF. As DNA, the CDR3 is TGCGCCAGCACCCTCGGACAGGGGATGGAGACCCAGTACTTC.

The chain's CDR3 is CSVVASGGPTDTQYF. The CDR3 DNA sequence: TGCAGCGTTGTTGCCAGCGGGGGCCCCACAGATACGCAGTATTTT. The chain carries TRBV29-1 and TRBJ2-3, with 8 bases lining up with TRBD2. Germline CDR1 SQVTM, CDR2 ANQGSEA. The CDR3 covers 15 residues. Trimming removed 4 bases from V and 2 bases from J; junction bases left unmatched: 8.

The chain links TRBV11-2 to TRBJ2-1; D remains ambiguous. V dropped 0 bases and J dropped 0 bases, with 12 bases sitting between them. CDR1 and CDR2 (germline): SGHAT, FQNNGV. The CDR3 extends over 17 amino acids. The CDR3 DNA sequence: TGTGCCAGCAGCTTAGATCCTCCAGTAACCTCCTACAATGAGCAGTTCTTC. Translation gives CASSLDPPVTSYNEQFF.

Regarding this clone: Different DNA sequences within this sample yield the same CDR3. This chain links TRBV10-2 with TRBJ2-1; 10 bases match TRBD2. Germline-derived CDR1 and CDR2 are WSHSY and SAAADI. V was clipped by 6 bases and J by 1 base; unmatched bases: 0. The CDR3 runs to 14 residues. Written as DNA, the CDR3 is TGCGCCAGCAGAGCGGGAGGGTCCTACAATGAGCAGTTCTTC. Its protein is CASRAGGSYNEQFF.

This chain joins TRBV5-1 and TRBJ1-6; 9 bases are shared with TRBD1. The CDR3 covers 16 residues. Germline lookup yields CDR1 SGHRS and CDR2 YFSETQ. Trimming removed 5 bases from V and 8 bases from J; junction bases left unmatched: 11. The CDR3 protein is CASSFGQQGAHSPLHF. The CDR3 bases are TGCGCCAGCAGTTTTGGGCAACAGGGGGCTCATTCACCCCTCCACTTT.

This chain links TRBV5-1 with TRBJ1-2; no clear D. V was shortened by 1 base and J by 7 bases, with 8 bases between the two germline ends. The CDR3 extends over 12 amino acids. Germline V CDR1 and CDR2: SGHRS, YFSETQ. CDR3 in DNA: TGCGCCAGCAGCTTGACCGGAGGTGGCTACACCTTC. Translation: CASSLTGGGYTF.

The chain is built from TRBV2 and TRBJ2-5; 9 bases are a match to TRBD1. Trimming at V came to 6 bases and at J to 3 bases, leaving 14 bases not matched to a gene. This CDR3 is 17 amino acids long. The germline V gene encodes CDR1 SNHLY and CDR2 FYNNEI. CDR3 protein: CASRATQLGQGKETQYF. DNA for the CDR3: TGTGCCAGCAGGGCCACACAATTGGGACAGGGTAAAGAGACCCAGTACTTC.

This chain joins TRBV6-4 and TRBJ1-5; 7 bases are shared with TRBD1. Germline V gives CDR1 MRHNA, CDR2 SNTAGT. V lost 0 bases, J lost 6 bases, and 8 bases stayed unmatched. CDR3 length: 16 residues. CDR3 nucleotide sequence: TGTGCCAGCAGTGACTCCCCGACAGGGAAAAGTCAGCCCCAGCATTTT. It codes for CASSDSPTGKSQPQHF.

DNA of the CDR3: TGTGCCACCAAACCCGCTACTGGCTCCTATAATTCACCCCTCCACTTT. Protein: CATKPATGSYNSPLHF. V is TRBV19 and J is TRBJ1-6; D is unresolved. The CDR3 extends over 16 amino acids. Germline CDR1 reads LNHDA; CDR2 reads SQIVND (reference sequence). V lost 10 bases and J 0 bases, leaving 16 bases between the germline ends.

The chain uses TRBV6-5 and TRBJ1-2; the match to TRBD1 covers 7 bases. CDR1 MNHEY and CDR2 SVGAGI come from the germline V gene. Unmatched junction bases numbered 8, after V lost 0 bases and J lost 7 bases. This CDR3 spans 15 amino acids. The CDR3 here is CASSYSDREIFGYTF. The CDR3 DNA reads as TGTGCCAGCAGTTACTCAGACAGGGAAATATTTGGCTACACCTTC.

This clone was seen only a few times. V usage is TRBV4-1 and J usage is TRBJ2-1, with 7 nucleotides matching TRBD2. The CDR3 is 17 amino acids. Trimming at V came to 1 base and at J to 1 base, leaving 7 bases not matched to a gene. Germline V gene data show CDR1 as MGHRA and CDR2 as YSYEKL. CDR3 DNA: TGCGCCAGCAGCCAAGCGGTGCGGGGGTGGTCCTACAATGAGCAGTTCTTC. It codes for CASSQAVRGWSYNEQFF.

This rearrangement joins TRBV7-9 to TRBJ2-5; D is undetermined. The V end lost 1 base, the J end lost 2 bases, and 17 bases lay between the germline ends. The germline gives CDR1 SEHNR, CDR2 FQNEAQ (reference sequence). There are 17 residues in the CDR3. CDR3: CASSLGPRRHLQETQYF. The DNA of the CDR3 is TGTGCCAGCAGCTTAGGACCCCGAAGACACTTACAAGAGACCCAGTACTTC.

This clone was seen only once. The CDR3 sequence is CASSYVPVRTEAFF. CDR3 sequence (DNA): TGTGCCAGCAGTTACGTTCCGGTACGCACTGAAGCTTTCTTT. The chain is built from TRBV6-5 and TRBJ1-1, with no clear D. The CDR3 is made up of 14 amino acids. Between the trimmed V and J ends, which lost 2 bases and 4 bases, there was a span of 11 bases. Germline CDR1 and CDR2: MNHEY and SVGAGI.

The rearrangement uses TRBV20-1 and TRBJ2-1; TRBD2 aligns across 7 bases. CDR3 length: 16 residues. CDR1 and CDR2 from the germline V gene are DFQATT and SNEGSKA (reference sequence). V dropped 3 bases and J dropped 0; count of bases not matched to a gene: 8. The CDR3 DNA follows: TGCAGTGCTAGTCGGCGGGAGAGAACCTCCTACAATGAGCAGTTCTTC. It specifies CSASRRERTSYNEQFF.

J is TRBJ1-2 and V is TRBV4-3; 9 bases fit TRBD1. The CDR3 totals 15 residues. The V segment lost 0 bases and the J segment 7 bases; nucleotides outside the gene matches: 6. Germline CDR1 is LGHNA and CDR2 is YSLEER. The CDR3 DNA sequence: TGCGCCAGCAGCCAAGATCAAGGACAGGGGTTTGGCTACACCTTC. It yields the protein CASSQDQGQGFGYTF.

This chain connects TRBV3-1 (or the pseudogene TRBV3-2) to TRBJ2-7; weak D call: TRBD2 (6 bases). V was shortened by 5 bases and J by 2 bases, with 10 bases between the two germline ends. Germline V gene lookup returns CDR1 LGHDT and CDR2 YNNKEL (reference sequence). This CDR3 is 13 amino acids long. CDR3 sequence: CASSLRGTYEQYF. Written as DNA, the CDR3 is TGTGCCAGCAGCTTACGGGGGACCTACGAGCAGTACTTC.

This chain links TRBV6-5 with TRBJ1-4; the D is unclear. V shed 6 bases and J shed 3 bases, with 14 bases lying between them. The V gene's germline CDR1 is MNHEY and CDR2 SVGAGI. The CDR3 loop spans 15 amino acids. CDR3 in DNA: TGTGCCAGCAGGTTCGGAGGCGCTTCTAATGAAAAACTGTTTTTT. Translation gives CASRFGGASNEKLFF.

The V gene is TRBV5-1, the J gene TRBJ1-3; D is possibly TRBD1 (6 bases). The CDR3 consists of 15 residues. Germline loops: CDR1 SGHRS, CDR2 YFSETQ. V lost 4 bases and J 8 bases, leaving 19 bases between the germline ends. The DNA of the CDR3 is TGCGCCAGCAGCCTGGACAGCACGGCCTCGGACACCATATATTTT. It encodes CASSLDSTASDTIYF.

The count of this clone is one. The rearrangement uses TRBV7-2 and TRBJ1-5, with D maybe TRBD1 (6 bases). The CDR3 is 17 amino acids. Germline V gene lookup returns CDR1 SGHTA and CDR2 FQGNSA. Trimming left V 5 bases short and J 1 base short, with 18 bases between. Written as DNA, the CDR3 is TGTGCCAGCAGCCCCTGGGGGCGGGGGAGGAGCAATCAGCCCCAGCATTTT. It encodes CASSPWGRGRSNQPQHF.

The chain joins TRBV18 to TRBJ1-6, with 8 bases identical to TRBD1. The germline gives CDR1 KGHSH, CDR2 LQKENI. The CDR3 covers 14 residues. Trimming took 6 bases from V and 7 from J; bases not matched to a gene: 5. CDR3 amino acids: CASSSGTGNSPLHF. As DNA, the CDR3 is TGTGCCAGCTCTTCCGGGACAGGAAATTCACCCCTCCACTTT.

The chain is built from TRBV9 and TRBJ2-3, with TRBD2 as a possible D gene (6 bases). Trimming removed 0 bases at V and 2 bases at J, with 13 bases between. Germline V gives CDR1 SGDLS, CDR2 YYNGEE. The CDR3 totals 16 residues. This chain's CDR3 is CASSVGAGRPTDTQYF. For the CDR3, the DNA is TGTGCCAGCAGCGTAGGGGCGGGACGCCCCACAGATACGCAGTATTTT. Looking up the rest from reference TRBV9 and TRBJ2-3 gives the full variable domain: DSGVTQTPKHLITATGQRVTLRCSPRSGDLSVYWYQQSLDQGLQFLIQYYNGEERAKGNILERFSAQQFPDLHSELNLSSLELGDSALYFCASSVGAGRPTDTQYFGPGTRLTVL.

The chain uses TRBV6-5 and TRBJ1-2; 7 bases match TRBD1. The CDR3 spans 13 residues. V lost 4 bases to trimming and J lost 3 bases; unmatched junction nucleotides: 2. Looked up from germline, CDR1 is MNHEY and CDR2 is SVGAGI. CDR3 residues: CASSFDRDYGYTF. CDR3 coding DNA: TGTGCCAGCAGTTTTGACAGGGACTATGGCTACACCTTC.

In DNA form, the CDR3 reads TGTGCCAGCATGGTCGGAACAAGGAGCTCCTACGAGCAGTACTTC. It specifies CASMVGTRSSYEQYF. This chain connects TRBV27 to TRBJ2-7, with D unresolved. CDR3 size: 15 residues. V gave up 7 bases and J gave up 0 bases, with 16 bases separating them. The germline V gene encodes CDR1 MNHEY and CDR2 SMNVEV (reference sequence).

In DNA form, the CDR3 reads TGTGCCAGCAGCCGAATCCGGGACAGGGGAGGCGGTAACTATGGCTACACCTTC. Translating it yields CASSRIRDRGGGNYGYTF. The chain uses TRBV4-2 and TRBJ1-2, with 10 bases lining up with TRBD1. The CDR3 spans 18 residues. Looked up from germline, CDR1 is LGHNA and CDR2 is YNFKEQ. Trimming took 4 bases from V and 1 from J; bases not matched to a gene: 12.